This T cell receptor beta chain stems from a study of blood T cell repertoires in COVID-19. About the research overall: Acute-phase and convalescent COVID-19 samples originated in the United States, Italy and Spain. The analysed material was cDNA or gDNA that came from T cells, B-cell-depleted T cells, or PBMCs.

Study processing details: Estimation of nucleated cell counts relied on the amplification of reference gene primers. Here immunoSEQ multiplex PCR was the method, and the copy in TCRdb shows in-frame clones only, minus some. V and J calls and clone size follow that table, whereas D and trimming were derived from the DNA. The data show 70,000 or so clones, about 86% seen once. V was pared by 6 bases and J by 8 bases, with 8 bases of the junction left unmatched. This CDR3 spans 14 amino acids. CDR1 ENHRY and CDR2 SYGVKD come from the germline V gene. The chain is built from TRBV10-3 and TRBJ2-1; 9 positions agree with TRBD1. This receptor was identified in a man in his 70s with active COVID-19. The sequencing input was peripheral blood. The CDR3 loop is CAIRTGTGKDEQFF. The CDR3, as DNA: TGTGCCATCAGGACCGGGACAGGGAAGGATGAGCAGTTCTTC.